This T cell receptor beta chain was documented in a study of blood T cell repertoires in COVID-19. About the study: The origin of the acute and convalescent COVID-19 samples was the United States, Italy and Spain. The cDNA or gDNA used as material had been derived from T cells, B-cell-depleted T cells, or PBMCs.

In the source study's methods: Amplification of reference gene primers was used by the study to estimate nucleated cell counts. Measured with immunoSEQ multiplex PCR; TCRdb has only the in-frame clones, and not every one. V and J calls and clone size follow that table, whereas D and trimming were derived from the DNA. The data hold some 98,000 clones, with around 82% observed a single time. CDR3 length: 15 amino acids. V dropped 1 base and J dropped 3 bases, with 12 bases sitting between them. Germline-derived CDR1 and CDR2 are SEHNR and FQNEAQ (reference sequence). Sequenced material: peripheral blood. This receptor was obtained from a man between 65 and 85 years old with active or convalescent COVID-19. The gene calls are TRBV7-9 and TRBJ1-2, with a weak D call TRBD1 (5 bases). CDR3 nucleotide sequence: TGTGCCAGCAGCTTAGTAGGGCAGGGTTACTATGGCTACACCTTC. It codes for CASSLVGQGYYGYTF.